Here is one T cell receptor (beta chain) with its context. Only in-frame clones appear in the TCRdb table, and some are missing; sequencing was by immunoSEQ multiplex PCR. The profile covers about 83,000 clones, with more than 75% appearing a single time and around 20% taken by the ten largest. This sample is part of a study of blood T cell repertoires in COVID-19. Study background: Acute and convalescent COVID-19 specimens originated in the United States, Italy and Spain.

Sequenced input: peripheral blood. The receptor's source is an elderly woman with active or convalescent COVID-19.

The CDR3: CASSLGQGYTF. The CDR3 DNA follows: TGTGCCAGCAGCTTAGGCCAGGGCTACACCTTC. V is TRBV7-6 and J is TRBJ1-2; D is undetermined. Germline-derived CDR1 and CDR2 are SGHVS and FNYEAQ. The CDR3 contains 11 residues. The V end lost 1 base, the J end lost 8 bases, and 5 bases lay between the germline ends.